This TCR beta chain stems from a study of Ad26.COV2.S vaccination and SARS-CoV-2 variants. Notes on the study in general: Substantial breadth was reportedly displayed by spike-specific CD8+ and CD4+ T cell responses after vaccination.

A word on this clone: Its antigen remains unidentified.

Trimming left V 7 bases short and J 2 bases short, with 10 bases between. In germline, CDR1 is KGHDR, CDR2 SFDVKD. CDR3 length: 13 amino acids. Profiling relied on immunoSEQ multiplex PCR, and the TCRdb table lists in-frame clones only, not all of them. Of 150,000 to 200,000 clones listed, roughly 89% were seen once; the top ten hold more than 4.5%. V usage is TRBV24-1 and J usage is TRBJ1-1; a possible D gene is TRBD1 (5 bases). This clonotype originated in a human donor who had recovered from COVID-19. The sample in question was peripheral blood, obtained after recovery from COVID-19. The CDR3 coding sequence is TGTGCCACCAGGGCCAGGGATAACACTGAAGCTTTCTTT. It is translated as CATRARDNTEAFF.